This record looks at one TCR beta chain sequence and its context. Its antigen is undetermined. As originally analysed: With immunoSEQ giving junction-only sequences and no quality scores, filtering differed. Clones were sequenced by immunoSEQ multiplex PCR, and TCRdb holds only the in-frame ones, with some missing. That table supplies the V and J calls and clone size; D and trimming were determined from the DNA. The sample contains almost 750,000 clones, over 60% of which appear only once. CD45RA+ naive and CD45RA-negative memory subsets were separated from CD4+ cells. The data originate from a study of shared clonotypes between healthy human individuals. Study findings and constraints: Among non-shared clonotypes, generation probabilities were lower than among those shared by all four donors.

Trimming pared 5 bases from V and 7 bases from J, leaving 12 bases between. The CDR3 totals 13 residues. The germline CDR1 and CDR2 sequences are MDHEN and SYDVKM. The clonotype originates from a woman in her 30s in good health. The genes are TRBV28 and TRBJ2-1, with no clear D. The sequencing sample was made of memory CD4+ T cells sorted from blood. Documented subset: CD45RA-negative fraction. CDR3 residues: CASSPESNNEQFF. The CDR3 DNA is TGTGCCAGCAGTCCGGAGAGTAATAATGAGCAGTTCTTC.